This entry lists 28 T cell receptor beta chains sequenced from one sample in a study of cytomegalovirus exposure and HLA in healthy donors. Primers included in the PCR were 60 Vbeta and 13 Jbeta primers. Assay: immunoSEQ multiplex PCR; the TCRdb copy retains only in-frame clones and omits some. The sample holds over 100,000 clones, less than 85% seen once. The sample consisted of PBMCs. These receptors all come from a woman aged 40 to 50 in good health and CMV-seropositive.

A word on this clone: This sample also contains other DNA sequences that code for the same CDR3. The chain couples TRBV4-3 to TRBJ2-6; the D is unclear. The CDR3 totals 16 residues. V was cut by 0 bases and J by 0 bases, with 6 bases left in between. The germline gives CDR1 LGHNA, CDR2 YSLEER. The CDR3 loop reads CASSQDRSSGANVLTF. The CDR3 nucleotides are TGCGCCAGCAGCCAAGATCGGAGCTCTGGGGCCAACGTCCTGACTTTC.

The CDR3 is CASSGDSFSYEQYF. CDR3 DNA sequence: TGCGCCAGCAGTGGGGACAGCTTCTCCTACGAGCAGTACTTC. The chain joins TRBV10-2 to TRBJ2-5; 7 bases match TRBD1. The J call is doubtful: the DNA matches TRBJ2-7 better. From germline, CDR1 is WSHSY and CDR2 SAAADI. The CDR3 has 14 residues.

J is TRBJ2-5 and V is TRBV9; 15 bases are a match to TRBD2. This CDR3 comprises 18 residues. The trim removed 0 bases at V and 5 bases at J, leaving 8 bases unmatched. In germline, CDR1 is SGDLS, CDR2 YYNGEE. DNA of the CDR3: TGTGCCAGCAGCGTAGAACCTGGGACTAGCGGGAGGAGGGAGACCCAGTACTTC. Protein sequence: CASSVEPGTSGRRETQYF.

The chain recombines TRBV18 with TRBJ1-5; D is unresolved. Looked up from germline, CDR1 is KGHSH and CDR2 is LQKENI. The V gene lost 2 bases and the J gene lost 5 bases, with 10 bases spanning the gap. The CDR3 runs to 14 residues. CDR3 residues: CASSPESGYQPQHF. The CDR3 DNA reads TGTGCCAGCTCACCAGAGTCCGGGTATCAGCCCCAGCATTTT.

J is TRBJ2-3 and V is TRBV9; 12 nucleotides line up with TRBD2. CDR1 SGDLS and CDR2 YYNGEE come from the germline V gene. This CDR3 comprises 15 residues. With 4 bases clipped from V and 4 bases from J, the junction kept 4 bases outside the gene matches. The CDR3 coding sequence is TGTGCCAGCAGCACTAGCGGGGGGAGGGCAGATACGCAGTATTTT. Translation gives CASSTSGGRADTQYF.

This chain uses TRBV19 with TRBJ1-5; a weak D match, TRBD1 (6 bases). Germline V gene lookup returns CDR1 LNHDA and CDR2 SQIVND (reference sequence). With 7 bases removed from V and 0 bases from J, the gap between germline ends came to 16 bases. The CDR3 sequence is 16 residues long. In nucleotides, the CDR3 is TGTGCCAGTACTAGGACAGCCAGCTATAGCAATCAGCCCCAGCATTTT. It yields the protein CASTRTASYSNQPQHF.

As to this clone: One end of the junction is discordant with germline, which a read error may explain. The DNA of the CDR3 is TGTGCCAGTAGTATCGAGGGGACAGGAACTTATCAGCCTCAGCATTTT. Protein sequence: CASSIEGTGTYQPQHF. The rearrangement uses TRBV19 and TRBJ1-5; 8 bases agree with TRBD1. The CDR3 spans 16 residues. Looked up from germline, CDR1 is LNHDA and CDR2 is SQIVND (reference sequence).

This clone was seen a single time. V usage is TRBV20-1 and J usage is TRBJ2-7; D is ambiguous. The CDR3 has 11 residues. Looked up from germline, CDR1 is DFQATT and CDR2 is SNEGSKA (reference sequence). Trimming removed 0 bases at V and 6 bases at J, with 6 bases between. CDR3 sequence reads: CSARDLAEQYF. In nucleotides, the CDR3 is TGCAGTGCTAGAGATTTGGCCGAGCAGTACTTC.

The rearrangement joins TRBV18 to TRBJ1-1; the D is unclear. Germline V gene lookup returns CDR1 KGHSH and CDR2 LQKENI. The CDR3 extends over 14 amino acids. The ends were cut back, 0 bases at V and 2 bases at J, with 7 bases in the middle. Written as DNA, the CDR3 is TGTGCCAGCTCACCACCGTTCGGTAACACTGAAGCTTTCTTT. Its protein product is CASSPPFGNTEAFF.

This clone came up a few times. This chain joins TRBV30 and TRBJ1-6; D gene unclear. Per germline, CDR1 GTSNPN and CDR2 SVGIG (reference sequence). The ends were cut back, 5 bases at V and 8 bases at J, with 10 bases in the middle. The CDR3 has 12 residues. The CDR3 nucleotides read TGTGCCTGGCGCGAAGTACATTCACCCCTCCACTTT. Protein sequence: CAWREVHSPLHF.

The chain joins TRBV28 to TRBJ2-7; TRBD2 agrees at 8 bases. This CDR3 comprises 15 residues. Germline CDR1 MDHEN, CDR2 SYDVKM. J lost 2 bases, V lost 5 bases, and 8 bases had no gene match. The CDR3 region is CASSLLSGDTYEQYF. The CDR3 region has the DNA TGTGCCAGCAGTCTCCTTAGCGGGGACACCTACGAGCAGTACTTC.

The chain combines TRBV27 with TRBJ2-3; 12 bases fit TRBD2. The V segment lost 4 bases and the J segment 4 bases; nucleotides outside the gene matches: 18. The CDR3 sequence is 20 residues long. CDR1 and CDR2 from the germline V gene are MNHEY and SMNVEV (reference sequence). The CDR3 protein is CASSSHGGQGLAGGPDTQYF. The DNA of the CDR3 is TGTGCCAGCAGTTCCCATGGGGGGCAGGGGCTAGCGGGAGGGCCAGATACGCAGTATTTT.

DNA for the CDR3: TGTGCCAGCGGCGAGGGGACTCTACCCGGCTACACCTTC. Its protein is CASGEGTLPGYTF. The chain recombines TRBV28 with TRBJ1-2, with TRBD1 as a possible D gene (5 bases). Germline V lookup: CDR1 MDHEN, CDR2 SYDVKM. The ends were cut back, 8 bases at V and 8 bases at J, with 18 bases in the middle. This CDR3 has 13 amino acids.

CDR3 bases: TGTGCCAGCTCACCGGGTCCAGGGAGGACTGAAGCTTTCTTT. It translates to CASSPGPGRTEAFF. The chain carries TRBV18 and TRBJ1-1; possible D gene TRBD1, 5 bases. The length of the CDR3 is 14 residues. The germline gives CDR1 KGHSH, CDR2 LQKENI. The ends were cut back, 3 bases at V and 5 bases at J, with 13 bases in the middle.

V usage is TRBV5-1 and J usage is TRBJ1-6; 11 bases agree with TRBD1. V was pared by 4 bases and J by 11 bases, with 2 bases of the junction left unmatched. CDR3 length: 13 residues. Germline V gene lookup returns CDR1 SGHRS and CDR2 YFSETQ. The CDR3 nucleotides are TGCGCCAGCAGCGGACAGGGGGCTCCACCCCTCCACTTT. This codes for CASSGQGAPPLHF.

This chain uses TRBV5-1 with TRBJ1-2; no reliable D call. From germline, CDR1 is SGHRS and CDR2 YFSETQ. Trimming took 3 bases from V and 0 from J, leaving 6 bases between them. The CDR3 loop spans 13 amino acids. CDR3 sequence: CASSSQTNYGYTF. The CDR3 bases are TGCGCCAGCAGCTCACAAACTAACTATGGCTACACCTTC.

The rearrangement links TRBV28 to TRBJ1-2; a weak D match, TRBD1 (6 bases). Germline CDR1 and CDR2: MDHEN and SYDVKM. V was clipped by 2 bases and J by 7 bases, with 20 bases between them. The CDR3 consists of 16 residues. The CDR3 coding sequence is TGTGCCAGCAGTTTAAGGGGGGGTGCCGATACGAGTGGCTACACCTTC. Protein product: CASSLRGGADTSGYTF.

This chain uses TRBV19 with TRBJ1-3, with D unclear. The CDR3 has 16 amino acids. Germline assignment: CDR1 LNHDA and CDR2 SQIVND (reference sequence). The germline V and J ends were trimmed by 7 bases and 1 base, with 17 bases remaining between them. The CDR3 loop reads CASTSLELSSGNTIYF. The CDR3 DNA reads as TGTGCCAGTACTTCCCTAGAATTGTCATCTGGAAACACCATATATTTT.

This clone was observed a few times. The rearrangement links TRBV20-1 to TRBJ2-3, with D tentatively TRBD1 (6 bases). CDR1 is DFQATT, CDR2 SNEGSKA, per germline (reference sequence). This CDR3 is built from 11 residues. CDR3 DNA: TGCAGGGGACATCGTACAGATACGCAGTATTTT. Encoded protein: CRGHRTDTQYF.

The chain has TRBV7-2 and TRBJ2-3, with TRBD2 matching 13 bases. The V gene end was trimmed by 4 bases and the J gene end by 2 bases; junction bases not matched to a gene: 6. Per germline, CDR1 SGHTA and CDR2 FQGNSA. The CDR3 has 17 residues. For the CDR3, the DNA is TGTGCCAGCAGCTCCTTGGGACTAGCGGGGAACACAGATACGCAGTATTTT. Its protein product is CASSSLGLAGNTDTQYF.

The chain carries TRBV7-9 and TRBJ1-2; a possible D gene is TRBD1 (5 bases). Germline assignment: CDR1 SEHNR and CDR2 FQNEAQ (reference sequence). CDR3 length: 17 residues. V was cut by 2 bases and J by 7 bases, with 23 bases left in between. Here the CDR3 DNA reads TGTGCCAGCAGCTTACCCCCCGGTTGGGAGGGACGGATTGGCTACACCTTC. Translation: CASSLPPGWEGRIGYTF.

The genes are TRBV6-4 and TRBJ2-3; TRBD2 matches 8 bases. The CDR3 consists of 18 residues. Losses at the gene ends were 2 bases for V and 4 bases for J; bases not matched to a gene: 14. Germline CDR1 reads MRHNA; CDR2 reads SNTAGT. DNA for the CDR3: TGTGCCAGCAGTGACGGACGGGGTCGGGGGGGCGCGGCAGATACGCAGTATTTT. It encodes CASSDGRGRGGAADTQYF.

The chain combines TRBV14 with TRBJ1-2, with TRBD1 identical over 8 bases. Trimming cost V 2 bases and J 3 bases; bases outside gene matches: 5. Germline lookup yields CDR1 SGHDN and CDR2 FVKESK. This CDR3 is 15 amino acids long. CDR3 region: CASSQRGQGHYGYTF. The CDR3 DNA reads TGTGCCAGCAGCCAACGTGGACAGGGCCACTATGGCTACACCTTC. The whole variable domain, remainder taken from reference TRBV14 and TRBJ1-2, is EAGVTQFPSHSVIEKGQTVTLRCDPISGHDNLYWYRRVMGKEIKFLLHFVKESKQDESGMPNNRFLAERTGGTYSTLKVQPAELEDSGVYFCASSQRGQGHYGYTFGSGTRLTVV.

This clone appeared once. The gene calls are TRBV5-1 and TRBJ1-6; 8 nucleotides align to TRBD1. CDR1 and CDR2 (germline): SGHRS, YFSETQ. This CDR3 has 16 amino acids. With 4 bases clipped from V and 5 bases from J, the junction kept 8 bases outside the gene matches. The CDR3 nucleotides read TGCGCCAGCAGCCCGGTCCCACAGGGGGATAATTCACCCCTCCACTTT. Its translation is CASSPVPQGDNSPLHF.

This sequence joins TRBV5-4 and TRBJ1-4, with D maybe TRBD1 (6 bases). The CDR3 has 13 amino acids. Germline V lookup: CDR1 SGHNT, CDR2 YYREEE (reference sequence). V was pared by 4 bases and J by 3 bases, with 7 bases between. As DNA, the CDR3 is TGTGCCAGCAGCCAGGGGTCTAATGAAAAACTGTTTTTT. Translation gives CASSQGSNEKLFF.

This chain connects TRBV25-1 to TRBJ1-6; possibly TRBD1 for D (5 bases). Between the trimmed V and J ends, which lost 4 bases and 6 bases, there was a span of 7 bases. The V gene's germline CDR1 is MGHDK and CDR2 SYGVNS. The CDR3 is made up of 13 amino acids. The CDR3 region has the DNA TGTGCCAGCAGTGCGGGGGTTAATTCACCCCTCCACTTT. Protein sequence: CASSAGVNSPLHF. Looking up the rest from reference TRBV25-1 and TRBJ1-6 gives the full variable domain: EADIYQTPRYLVIGTGKKITLECSQTMGHDKMYWYQQDPGMELHLIHYSYGVNSTEKGDLSSESTVSRIRTEHFPLTLESARPSHTSQYLCASSAGVNSPLHFGNGTRLTVT.

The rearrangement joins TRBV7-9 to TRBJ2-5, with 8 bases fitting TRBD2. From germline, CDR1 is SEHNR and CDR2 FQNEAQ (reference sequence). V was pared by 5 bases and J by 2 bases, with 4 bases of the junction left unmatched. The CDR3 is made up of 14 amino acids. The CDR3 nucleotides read TGTGCCAGCAGCGCACTAGCGGAACAAGAGACCCAGTACTTC. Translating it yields CASSALAEQETQYF.

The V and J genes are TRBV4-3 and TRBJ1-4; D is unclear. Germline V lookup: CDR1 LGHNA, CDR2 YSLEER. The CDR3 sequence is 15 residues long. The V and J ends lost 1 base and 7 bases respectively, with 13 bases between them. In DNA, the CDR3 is TGCGCCAGCAGCCAAGTAGACCGGGGTGGTGAAAAACTGTTTTTT. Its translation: CASSQVDRGGEKLFF.